This entry is about one T cell receptor (beta chain). This same CDR3 is encoded by further DNA sequences in the sample. Trimming shortened V by 3 bases and J by 8 bases, and 10 bases separated the two germline ends. The CDR3 extends over 12 amino acids. Looked up from germline, CDR1 is LGHDT and CDR2 is YNNKEL (reference sequence). The data were produced by immunoSEQ multiplex PCR, yet TCRdb's version contains in-frame clones alone and is incomplete. The sample comprises approximately 91,000 clones, approximately 90% of which are singletons, and roughly 14% rests with the top ten. The data derive from a study of T cell responses to AZD1222 COVID-19 vaccine.

The V call is TRBV3-1 (or the pseudogene TRBV3-2), the J call TRBJ1-2, with a weak D call TRBD1 (5 bases). This material consisted of peripheral blood, taken on day 0 of AZD1222 vaccination. This receptor was identified in an adult in good health. CDR3 coding DNA: TGTGCCAGCAGCCAGGTCAGGGTAGGCTACACCTTC. Translating it yields CASSQVRVGYTF.